This T cell receptor (beta chain) was identified in a study of CD8+CD57+ T cells in acquired aplastic anemia. Overall study: Quantities of DNA derived from sorted CD4+ and CD8+ cells averaged approximately 3 ug. The study's findings and limits: Patients had around 28 CD8+ CDR3 sequences in common with controls (the shared set). Controls and patients did not differ significantly in CD8+ Simpson's diversity.

Previously, flow cytometry had revealed CD8+CD57+ cell expansion in the patients chosen for sequencing. Therapy had not been given to patients before blood sampling. The table lists this clonotype with many counts. Its specificity is unknown. V was pared by 3 bases and J by 1 base, with 6 bases of the junction left unmatched. This CDR3 region has 16 residues. According to the study, genomic DNA was the template for TCR beta VDJ and CDR3 profiling. TCRdb fed the reads into MiXCR, producing one record per CDR3 protein. This sample has some 200,000 distinct CDR3 sequences, with approximately 48% found just once.

Sequences were obtained from sorted CD4+, CD8+, or CD8+CD57+ T cells (not recorded which) from PBMCs. V gene TRBV12-3 or TRBV12-4 combines with J gene TRBJ2-1, with TRBD2 matching 7 bases. The source of this sequence is a human donor with aplastic anemia. CDR3 region: CASSFIGGSSYNEQFF. The CDR3 nucleotides are TGTGCCAGCAGTTTTATCGGGGGGTCATCCTACAATGAGCAGTTCTTC.